The 26 T cell receptor beta chains below come from one sample, sequenced in a study of T-cell memory formation after mild COVID-19. MiXCR, run by TCRdb on the 5' RACE reads, gives a single entry per CDR3 protein. Altogether hundreds of thousands of distinct CDR3 sequences are present, just over 20% being singletons, with the ten largest covering around 12%. The sample taken for sequencing was PBMCs or a T cell subset sorted from them (not recorded which). The source of these receptors is an adult woman who had mild COVID-19 (a few samples of this study predate the infection). Cell type and time point are not known.

CDR3 coding DNA: TGTGCCAGCAGCTTAAGACAGTCTAGCACAGATACGCAGTATTTT. Translated: CASSLRQSSTDTQYF. The chain uses TRBV7-6 and TRBJ2-3; weak D call: TRBD1 (5 bases). Germline lookup yields CDR1 SGHVS and CDR2 FNYEAQ. V gave up 2 bases and J gave up 0 bases, with 9 bases separating them. The CDR3 loop spans 15 amino acids.

This clonotype appeared a few times. The rearrangement uses TRBV9 and TRBJ2-1; D gene uncertain. V lost 0 bases, J lost 5 bases, and 6 bases lay in between. The CDR3 covers 13 residues. Per the germline V gene, CDR1 is SGDLS and CDR2 is YYNGEE. The DNA for the CDR3 is TGTGCCAGCAGCGTAGGCCGCAACAATGAGCAGTTCTTC. Residues: CASSVGRNNEQFF.

A few counts support this clonotype. The chain uses TRBV20-1 and TRBJ2-3; TRBD1 is a possible D gene (6 bases). CDR1 and CDR2 (germline): DFQATT, SNEGSKA (reference sequence). The CDR3 loop spans 16 amino acids. Trimming shortened V by 2 bases and J by 3 bases, and 18 bases separated the two germline ends. The CDR3: CSARRDIISGTDTQYF. The CDR3 DNA reads TGCAGTGCTAGACGGGACATCATATCTGGGACAGATACGCAGTATTTT.

Only a few counts were recorded for this clonotype. The chain recombines TRBV7-2 with TRBJ2-5, with TRBD1 matching over 10 bases. Germline V gives CDR1 SGHTA, CDR2 FQGNSA. The CDR3 spans 17 residues. Trimming cost V 2 bases and J 5 bases; bases outside gene matches: 11. The CDR3 loop is CASSLRGQGTGEETQYF. Here the CDR3 DNA reads TGTGCCAGCAGCTTACGGGGACAGGGGACGGGAGAGGAGACCCAGTACTTC.

This clonotype was detected only a few times. The V gene is TRBV4-2, the J gene TRBJ1-1; D not certain. Per germline, CDR1 LGHNA and CDR2 YNFKEQ. The CDR3 spans 14 residues. Trimming took off 0 bases at V and 7 bases at J, with 12 bases between the two ends. The CDR3: CASSQELRRVEAFF. CDR3 DNA: TGTGCCAGCAGCCAAGAGCTCCGCCGGGTTGAAGCTTTCTTT.

This clonotype showed up many times. The CDR3 reads CASSPGGANVLTF. CDR3 coding DNA: TGCGCCAGCAGCCCCGGGGGGGCCAACGTCCTGACTTTC. The chain combines TRBV5-1 with TRBJ2-6; D is ambiguous. Trimming pared 4 bases from V and 4 bases from J, leaving 6 bases between. Germline CDR1 SGHRS, CDR2 YFSETQ. The CDR3 is 13 residues long. Combining the CDR3 with reference TRBV5-1 and TRBJ2-6 gives the whole variable domain KAGVTQTPRYLIKTRGQQVTLSCSPISGHRSVSWYQQTPGQGLQFLFEYFSETQRNKGNFPGRFSGRQFSNSRSEMNVSTLELGDSALYLCASSPGGANVLTFGAGSRLTVL.

The chain joins TRBV5-4 to TRBJ1-2; 7 nucleotides align to TRBD1. Per the germline V gene, CDR1 is SGHNT and CDR2 is YYREEE (reference sequence). The V gene end was trimmed by 5 bases and the J gene end by 4 bases; junction bases not matched to a gene: 2. This CDR3 region has 12 residues. CDR3 amino acids: CASRRDSYGYTF. The DNA for the CDR3 is TGTGCCAGCAGAAGGGACAGCTATGGCTACACCTTC.

The V gene is TRBV7-9, the J gene TRBJ2-3; D is possibly TRBD1 or TRBD2 (5 bases each). The CDR3 runs 17 residues. Germline CDR1 reads SEHNR; CDR2 reads FQNEAQ (reference sequence). The V and J ends lost 1 base and 2 bases respectively, with 16 bases between them. The CDR3 here is CASSLESGAPYTDTQYF. DNA of the CDR3: TGTGCCAGCAGCTTAGAATCCGGGGCCCCCTACACAGATACGCAGTATTTT.

This chain joins TRBV30 and TRBJ2-7, with D tentatively TRBD1 or TRBD2 (5 bases each). Germline values: CDR1 GTSNPN, CDR2 SVGIG (reference sequence). There are 13 residues in the CDR3. The V gene lost 0 bases and the J gene lost 9 bases, with 15 bases spanning the gap. CDR3 coding DNA: TGTGCCTGGAGTGTACTAGAGGGACGCACGCAGTACTTC. Translated, it gives CAWSVLEGRTQYF.

This clonotype turned up a few times. This chain connects TRBV20-1 to TRBJ2-1; 10 bases fit TRBD2. With V trimmed by 5 bases and J by 5 bases, 9 bases remained unmatched. This CDR3 contains 15 residues. Germline lookup yields CDR1 DFQATT and CDR2 SNEGSKA (reference sequence). In DNA form, the CDR3 reads TGCAGTGCTTCTCGTCCTAGCGGGAGAGACAATGAGCAGTTCTTC. It specifies CSASRPSGRDNEQFF.

This clonotype was detected only a few times. The chain has TRBV5-1 and TRBJ2-1; 7 bases match TRBD1. V lost 4 bases and J lost 3; bases outside the gene matches: 13. The germline gives CDR1 SGHRS, CDR2 YFSETQ. The CDR3 loop spans 17 amino acids. The CDR3 region is CASSPRPTGSLYNEQFF. In nucleotides, the CDR3 is TGCGCCAGCAGCCCACGACCGACAGGGTCCCTCTACAATGAGCAGTTCTTC.

The rearrangement joins TRBV6-2 or TRBV6-3 to TRBJ2-2, with 7 positions matching TRBD2. With 6 bases clipped from V and 3 bases from J, the junction kept 7 bases outside the gene matches. The CDR3 length is 15 residues. Germline V gives CDR1 MNHEY, CDR2 SVGEGT. Here the CDR3 DNA reads TGTGCCAGCAGGGTCGGGAGGTCGTACACCGGGGAGCTGTTTTTT. Translating gives CASRVGRSYTGELFF.

This chain joins TRBV5-6 and TRBJ2-7; D unresolved. The V and J ends lost 3 bases and 3 bases respectively, with 10 bases between them. The CDR3 sequence is 13 residues long. From germline, CDR1 is SGHDT and CDR2 YYEEEE. CDR3 nucleotides: TGTGCCAGCAGCTCCCCAGAATACTACGAGCAGTACTTC. Protein: CASSSPEYYEQYF. Based on the CDR3 plus reference TRBV5-6 and TRBJ2-7, the full variable domain is DAGVTQSPTHLIKTRGQQVTLRCSPKSGHDTVSWYQQALGQGPQFIFQYYEEEERQRGNFPDRFSGHQFPNYSSELNVNALLLGDSALYLCASSSPEYYEQYFGPGTRLTVT.

This rearrangement joins TRBV11-3 to TRBJ2-3, with 13 bases lining up with TRBD2. Germline V CDR1 and CDR2: SGHNT, YENEEA. The CDR3 length is 19 residues. The J segment lost 0 bases and the V segment lost 1 base, leaving 7 bases of the junction unmatched. CDR3 in DNA: TGTGCCAGCAGCTTAGTGGGGGTGACTAGCGGGAGGAGCACAGATACGCAGTATTTT. It codes for CASSLVGVTSGRSTDTQYF.

The CDR3 spells CGGLTGIGTEAFF. In DNA form, the CDR3 reads TGCGGGGGTTTGACAGGGATCGGCACTGAAGCTTTCTTT. The rearrangement joins TRBV20-1 to TRBJ1-1, with 7 bases matching TRBD1. CDR3 size: 13 residues. CDR1 and CDR2 from the germline V gene are DFQATT and SNEGSKA (reference sequence).

V is TRBV27 and J is TRBJ2-3, with a possible D match to TRBD2 (6 bases). CDR1 MNHEY and CDR2 SMNVEV come from the germline V gene (reference sequence). The CDR3 spans 15 residues. Trimming stripped 3 bases from V and 3 bases from J, with 13 bases between. CDR3 residues: CASSFGTHGTDTQYF. In nucleotides, the CDR3 is TGTGCCAGCAGTTTCGGGACTCATGGGACAGATACGCAGTATTTT.

The genes are TRBV27 and TRBJ2-7; TRBD2 is a possible D gene (6 bases). This CDR3 is built from 14 residues. CDR1 is MNHEY, CDR2 SMNVEV, per germline (reference sequence). Trimming pared 4 bases from V and 0 bases from J, leaving 10 bases between. CDR3 sequence (DNA): TGTGCCAGCAGTTATGGGACTTACTCCTACGAGCAGTACTTC. It encodes CASSYGTYSYEQYF.

The chain recombines TRBV7-2 with TRBJ2-5, with D possibly called TRBD1 or TRBD2 (6 bases each). V lost 1 base and J 5 bases, leaving 14 bases between the germline ends. The CDR3 sequence is 15 residues long. In germline, CDR1 is SGHTA, CDR2 FQGNSA. CDR3 coding DNA: TGTGCCAGCAGCTTAGTTTGGGGGGCGGCGGAGACCCAGTACTTC. This translates into CASSLVWGAAETQYF.

This clonotype was detected a few times. The chain carries TRBV29-1 and TRBJ2-7; D may be TRBD2 (6 bases). Germline CDR1 reads SQVTM; CDR2 reads ANQGSEA. Trimming stripped 7 bases from V and 5 bases from J, with 15 bases between. This CDR3 has 12 residues. Here the CDR3 reads CSAWAGTDEQYF. CDR3 coding DNA: TGCAGCGCCTGGGCGGGAACGGACGAGCAGTACTTC.

This clonotype has just a few counts. The genes are TRBV9 and TRBJ2-5, with D unclear. CDR1 and CDR2 from the germline V gene are SGDLS and YYNGEE. The CDR3 loop spans 14 amino acids. With 0 bases removed from V and 2 bases from J, the gap between germline ends came to 8 bases. The CDR3 protein is CASSVDALQETQYF. The CDR3 DNA sequence: TGTGCCAGCAGCGTAGACGCTCTACAAGAGACCCAGTACTTC.

This clonotype was picked up a small number of times. V usage is TRBV20-1 and J usage is TRBJ2-2; tentatively, D is TRBD1 (5 bases). The length of the CDR3 is 13 residues. Trimming cost V 4 bases and J 1 base, with 7 bases left between them. Germline values: CDR1 DFQATT, CDR2 SNEGSKA (reference sequence). DNA of the CDR3: TGCAGTGCTATACAGGAGAACACCGGGGAGCTGTTTTTT. This codes for CSAIQENTGELFF.

The chain combines TRBV10-3 with TRBJ2-7, with 7 bases identical to TRBD1. The CDR3 runs to 13 residues. V lost 5 bases to trimming and J lost 5 bases; unmatched junction nucleotides: 6. The germline gives CDR1 ENHRY, CDR2 SYGVKD. The CDR3 is CAISYSGGNEQYF. CDR3 bases: TGTGCCATCAGTTATTCAGGGGGTAACGAGCAGTACTTC.

A few counts support this clonotype. The chain is built from TRBV7-9 and TRBJ2-5, with 11 bases matching TRBD2. CDR3 size: 15 residues. Trimming at V came to 6 bases and at J to 5 bases, leaving 8 bases not matched to a gene. Germline V CDR1 and CDR2: SEHNR, FQNEAQ (reference sequence). CDR3 sequence: CASSPSTSGSETQYF. CDR3 nucleotides: TGTGCCAGCAGTCCCTCCACTAGCGGGAGTGAGACCCAGTACTTC.

The chain links TRBV28 to TRBJ2-7; 10 bases map to TRBD2. The CDR3 has 15 residues. Germline lookup yields CDR1 MDHEN and CDR2 SYDVKM. Losses at the gene ends were 4 bases for V and 6 bases for J; bases not matched to a gene: 9. The CDR3 nucleotides are TGTGCCAGCAGTTGGGCGATAGCGGGAGGCGGCGAGCAGTACTTC. Protein product: CASSWAIAGGGEQYF.

The chain combines TRBV4-1 with TRBJ2-4; D remains unclear. Looked up from germline, CDR1 is MGHRA and CDR2 is YSYEKL. The V gene lost 0 bases and the J gene lost 5 bases, with 11 bases spanning the gap. The CDR3 sequence is 15 residues long. The CDR3 nucleotides read TGCGCCAGCAGCCAAGAGGTCGTAGGGCAAAACATTCAGTACTTC. Its protein is CASSQEVVGQNIQYF.

This chain joins TRBV4-2 and TRBJ2-1; no clear D gene. V gave up 0 bases and J gave up 0 bases, with 12 bases separating them. CDR1 is LGHNA and CDR2 is YNFKEQ in the germline V gene. This CDR3 is 17 amino acids long. The CDR3 DNA sequence: TGTGCCAGCAGCCAAGAACTCCGGACGAGCTCCTACAATGAGCAGTTCTTC. Translation: CASSQELRTSSYNEQFF.